These 10 T cell receptor beta chains came from one sample sequenced in a study of CD8+ T cells in alopecia areata (dated by TCRdb to 2016 to 2019). The meaning of the sample's treatment or condition label: oral pan-JAK inhibitor, 5-10 mg twice daily. The protocol used for the library was the immunoSEQ multiplex PCR assay. To provide template for TCR sequencing, every sample had RNA extracted and reverse transcribed into cDNA. TCRdb provides this immuneACCESS table in a form limited to in-frame rearrangements. Some clones are lacking; in checked studies, under half of them reflect an unresolved V gene, and why the rest are absent is not known. This sample lists 100,000 or so clones; 55% to 75% were detected once. The top ten hold around 15% of the sample. The sequenced sample was CD8+ T cells sorted from blood, obtained between weeks 55 and 65, from a patient treated with tofacitinib. The source is a human donor with alopecia areata.

This clone was counted between two and nine times. The chain is built from TRBV7-9 and TRBJ2-5, with 7 positions matching TRBD1. The J segment lost 5 bases and the V segment lost 6 bases, leaving 18 bases of the junction unmatched. Germline V CDR1 and CDR2: SEHNR, FQNEAQ (reference sequence). The length of the CDR3 is 17 residues. CDR3 amino acids: CASSHKRGPKVGETQYF. CDR3 DNA sequence: TGTGCCAGCAGTCATAAAAGGGGGCCCAAGGTAGGGGAGACCCAGTACTTC.

V gene TRBV6-5 combines with J gene TRBJ1-6; possibly TRBD1 for D (6 bases). Germline V gene lookup returns CDR1 MNHEY and CDR2 SVGAGI. Trimming removed 6 bases at V and 7 bases at J, with 13 bases between. This CDR3 region has 14 residues. Written as DNA, the CDR3 is TGTGCCAGCAGCCTAGGGGGTGAAAATTCACCCCTCCACTTT. This sequence encodes CASSLGGENSPLHF.

The rearrangement joins TRBV6-1 to TRBJ1-1, with 9 bases fitting TRBD1. Germline assignment: CDR1 MNHNS and CDR2 SASEGT. V shed 2 bases and J 4 bases; nucleotides not matched to a gene: 11. The CDR3 has 17 amino acids. CDR3 loop: CASSEFGQGRITTEAFF. The CDR3 DNA reads TGTGCCAGCAGTGAATTTGGACAGGGGCGAATTACCACTGAAGCTTTCTTT.

The CDR3 bases are TGTGCCTGGAGTATGTCCCTCGGACAGGGCGAAGCTTTCTTT. Its protein product is CAWSMSLGQGEAFF. The chain is built from TRBV30 and TRBJ1-1, with 8 bases lining up with TRBD1. The germline V gene encodes CDR1 GTSNPN and CDR2 SVGIG (reference sequence). Losses at the gene ends were 2 bases for V and 8 bases for J; bases not matched to a gene: 10. This CDR3 is 14 amino acids long.

The chain links TRBV7-9 to TRBJ1-2; D is possibly TRBD1 (5 bases). CDR3 length: 15 amino acids. V lost 5 bases and J 6 bases, leaving 19 bases between the germline ends. Germline-derived CDR1 and CDR2 are SEHNR and FQNEAQ (reference sequence). CDR3 region: CASSDQGTGVHGYTF. In DNA form, the CDR3 reads TGTGCCAGCAGCGACCAGGGCACGGGGGTCCATGGCTACACCTTC.

V is TRBV6-5 and J is TRBJ2-6, with D hard to call. CDR1 and CDR2 (germline): MNHEY, SVGAGI. V was trimmed by 11 bases and J by 4 bases, leaving 9 bases between them. This CDR3 region has 12 residues. CDR3 region: CASATGANVLTF. CDR3 sequence (DNA): TGTGCCTCGGCCACGGGGGCCAACGTCCTGACTTTC.

The chain employs TRBV30 and TRBJ1-2; the D gene is possibly TRBD1 (6 bases). V was clipped by 0 bases and J by 8 bases, with 16 bases between them. Germline V gives CDR1 GTSNPN, CDR2 SVGIG (reference sequence). CDR3 size: 14 residues. The CDR3 nucleotides read TGTGCCTGGAGTGTACAGGGACAAGGCACCGGCTACACCTTC. Residues: CAWSVQGQGTGYTF.

This sequence joins TRBV15 and TRBJ2-3; no firm D call. From germline, CDR1 is LNHNV and CDR2 YYDKDF (reference sequence). The V end lost 0 bases, the J end lost 2 bases, and 9 bases lay between the germline ends. The CDR3 has 15 residues. The CDR3 protein is CATSRDRENTDTQYF. DNA of the CDR3: TGTGCCACCAGCAGAGATCGTGAGAACACAGATACGCAGTATTTT.

V usage is TRBV7-9 and J usage is TRBJ2-5, with 8 bases fitting TRBD1. CDR3 length: 16 amino acids. The V gene end was trimmed by 6 bases and the J gene end by 4 bases; junction bases not matched to a gene: 13. Germline assignment: CDR1 SEHNR and CDR2 FQNEAQ (reference sequence). The CDR3 DNA sequence: TGTGCCAGCAGGCCCTACTCGACAGGGGAGGTAGAGACCCAGTACTTC. This gives the protein CASRPYSTGEVETQYF.

This clone has more than one count but fewer than ten. V is TRBV4-2 and J is TRBJ2-1; 9 bases map to TRBD2. CDR3 length: 16 residues. V dropped 1 base and J dropped 3; count of bases not matched to a gene: 4. Germline CDR1 and CDR2: LGHNA and YNFKEQ. Written as DNA, the CDR3 is TGTGCCAGCAGCCAAGGACTAGCGGAGCTCTACAATGAGCAGTTCTTC. This encodes CASSQGLAELYNEQFF.